This T cell receptor beta chain emerged from a study of regulatory T cells in long-lasting Graves disease. With iRepertoire HTBI primers and Arm-PCR of CDR3 regions, TCR beta libraries were built. TCRdb redid the calling of the multiplex PCR reads with MiXCR, one entry per CDR3 protein. The sample carries about 400,000 distinct CDR3 sequences, approximately 15% recorded once. Time point indicated: newly diagnosed GD, antithyroid drugs for less than 3 months. From RNA extracted from PBMCs, the TCR library was made. This clonotype was counted at least ten times. This same sample was also taken into another study, of T cells in Graves' hyperthyroidism and ophthalmopathy.

This sequence was found in a woman aged 35 to 49 with Graves disease. The source material was peripheral blood mononuclear cells (PBMCs), sampled at new diagnosis, from a patient treated with antithyroid drugs.

CDR3 loop: CASSLEGGRADTQYF. The CDR3 DNA reads TGTGCCAGCAGCTTAGAGGGCGGGAGAGCAGATACGCAGTATTTT. This chain joins TRBV11-3 and TRBJ2-3; 7 bases agree with TRBD2. Germline CDR1 SGHNT, CDR2 YENEEA. CDR3 length: 15 residues. Losses at the gene ends were 0 bases for V and 4 bases for J; bases not matched to a gene: 4. The full variable domain, in which reference TRBV11-3 and TRBJ2-3 provide the parts outside the CDR3, is EAGVVQSPRYKIIEKKQPVAFWCNPISGHNTLYWYLQNLGQGPELLIRYENEEAVDDSQLPKDRFSAERLKGVDSTLKIQPAELGDSAVYLCASSLEGGRADTQYFGPGTRLTVL.